This T cell receptor (beta chain) came from a study of blood T cell repertoires in COVID-19. The wider study: In each case, the material was cDNA or gDNA derived from T cells, B-cell-depleted T cells, or PBMCs.

Enrolled through a virtual design, the participants were between about 18 and 89 years of age and came from 24 US areas. Sequencing was performed with immunoSEQ multiplex PCR; in TCRdb, only in-frame clones are kept and a portion is missing. This sample yields about 270,000 clones, of which around 93% are seen a single time; 2.5% to 3% belongs to the top ten. The sequenced material came from PBMCs or T cells enriched from blood (not recorded which). The TCR originated in a man in his forties who had been exposed to COVID-19.

In nucleotides, the CDR3 is TGTGCCAGCAGCCCCAAGAGCTCCTATAATTCACCCCTCCACTTT. The encoded protein is CASSPKSSYNSPLHF. This chain connects TRBV11-2 to TRBJ1-6; D is ambiguous. The V end was cut by 5 bases, the J end by 0 bases, with 8 bases between. The CDR3 covers 15 residues. Germline values: CDR1 SGHAT, CDR2 FQNNGV.